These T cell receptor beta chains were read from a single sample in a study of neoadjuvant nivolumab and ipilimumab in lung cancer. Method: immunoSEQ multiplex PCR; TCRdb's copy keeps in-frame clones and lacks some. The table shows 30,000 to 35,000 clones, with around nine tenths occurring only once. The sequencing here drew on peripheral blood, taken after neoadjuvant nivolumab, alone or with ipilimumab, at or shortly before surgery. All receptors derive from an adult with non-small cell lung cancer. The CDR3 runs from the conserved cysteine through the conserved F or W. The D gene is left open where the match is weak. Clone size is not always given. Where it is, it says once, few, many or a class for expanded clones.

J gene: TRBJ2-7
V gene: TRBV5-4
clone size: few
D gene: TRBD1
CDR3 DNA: TGTGCCAGCAGCTTGGGACAGGGTTCCTACGAGCAGTACTTC
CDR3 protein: CASSLGQGSYEQYF

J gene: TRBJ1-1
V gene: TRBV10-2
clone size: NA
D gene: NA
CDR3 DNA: TGCGCCAGCAGCGAAGGGACTGGTGAAGCTTTCTTT
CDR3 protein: CASSEGTGEAFF

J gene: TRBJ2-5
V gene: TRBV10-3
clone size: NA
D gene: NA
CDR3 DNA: TGTGCCATCAGTGGGACAACGAAAGAGACCCAGTACTTC
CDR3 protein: CAISGTTKETQYF

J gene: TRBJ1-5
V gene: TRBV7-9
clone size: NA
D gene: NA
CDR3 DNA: TGTGCCAGCAGCTCAGGGCGGATCAATCAGCCCCAGCATTTT
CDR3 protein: CASSSGRINQPQHF

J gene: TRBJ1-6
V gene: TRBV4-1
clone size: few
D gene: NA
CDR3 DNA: TGCGCCAGCAGCCAAGACGAATGGGATACAGGATATTCACCCCTCCACTTT
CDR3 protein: CASSQDEWDTGYSPLHF

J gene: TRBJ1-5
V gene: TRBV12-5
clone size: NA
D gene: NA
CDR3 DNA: TGTGCTAGTGGTTTGGATCAGGGTAGGCCCCAGCATTTT
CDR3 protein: CASGLDQGRPQHF

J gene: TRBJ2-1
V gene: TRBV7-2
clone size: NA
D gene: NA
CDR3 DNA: TGTGCCAGCAGTCCCAACGGGGGCGTTGAGCAGTTCTTC
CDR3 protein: CASSPNGGVEQFF

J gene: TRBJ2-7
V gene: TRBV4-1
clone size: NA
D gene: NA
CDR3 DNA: TGCGCCAGCAGCCAAGTGGACAGTAGCTACGAGCAGTACTTC
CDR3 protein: CASSQVDSSYEQYF

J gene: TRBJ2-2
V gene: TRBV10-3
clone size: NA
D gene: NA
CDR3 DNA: TGTGCCATCAGTGAGGGGGTTGGCGGGGAGCTGTTTTTT
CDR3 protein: CAISEGVGGELFF

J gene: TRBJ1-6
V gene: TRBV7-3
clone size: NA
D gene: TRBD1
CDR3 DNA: TGTGCCAGCAGCCGATCATCAGGGGGCAATTCACCCCTCCACTTT
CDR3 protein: CASSRSSGGNSPLHF

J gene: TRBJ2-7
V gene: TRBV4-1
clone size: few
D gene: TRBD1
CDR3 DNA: TGCGCCAGCAGCCAAGATTGGACAGGCTCCTACGAGCAGTACTTC
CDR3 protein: CASSQDWTGSYEQYF

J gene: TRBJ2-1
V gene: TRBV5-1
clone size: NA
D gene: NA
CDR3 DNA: TGCGCCAGCAGCTGGGAGTACAATGAGCAGTTCTTC
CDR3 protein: CASSWEYNEQFF

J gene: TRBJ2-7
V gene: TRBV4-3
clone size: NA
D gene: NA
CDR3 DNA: TGCGCCAGCAGCCAAGATTGGGCCAGGGCCTACGAGCAGTACTTC
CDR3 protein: CASSQDWARAYEQYF

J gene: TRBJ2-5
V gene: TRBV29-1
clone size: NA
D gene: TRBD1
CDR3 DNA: TGCAGCGTTGTGAGCCAGGGGGCTGGGACCCAGTACTTC
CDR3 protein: CSVVSQGAGTQYF

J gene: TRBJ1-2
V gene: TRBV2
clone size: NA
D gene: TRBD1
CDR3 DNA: TGTGCCAGCAGTGAAGCTTCAGGGGGCCGGGGCTACACCTTC
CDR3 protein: CASSEASGGRGYTF

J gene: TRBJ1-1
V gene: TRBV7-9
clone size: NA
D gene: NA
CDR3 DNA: TGTGCCAGCAGTGGACTAAAGAACACTGAAGCTTTCTTT
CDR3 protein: CASSGLKNTEAFF

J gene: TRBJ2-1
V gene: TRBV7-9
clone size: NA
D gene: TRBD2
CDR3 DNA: TGTGCCAGCACCCTAGTTAGCGGGGGGGCCTACAATGAGCAGTTCTTC
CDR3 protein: CASTLVSGGAYNEQFF

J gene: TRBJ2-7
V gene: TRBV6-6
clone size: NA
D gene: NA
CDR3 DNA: TGTGCCAGCAGTTACGTGGGGGGCGAGCAGTACTTC
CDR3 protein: CASSYVGGEQYF

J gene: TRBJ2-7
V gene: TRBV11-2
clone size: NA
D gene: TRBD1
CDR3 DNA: TGTGCCAGCAGCTTAGCCTTCGGGACAGGGGGGTACGAGCAGTACTTC
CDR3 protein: CASSLAFGTGGYEQYF

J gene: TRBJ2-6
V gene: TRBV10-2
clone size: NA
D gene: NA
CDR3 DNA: TGCGCCAGCAGTGGGGATAGCTCTGGGGCCAACGTCCTGACTTTC
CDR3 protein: CASSGDSSGANVLTF

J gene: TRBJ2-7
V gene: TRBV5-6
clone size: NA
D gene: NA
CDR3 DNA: TGTGCCAGCAGCTTGGTATTAGTACCCGGGGAGTACTTC
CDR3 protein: CASSLVLVPGEYF

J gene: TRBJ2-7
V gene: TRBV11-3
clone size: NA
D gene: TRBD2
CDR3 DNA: TGTGCCAGCAGCTCGACTAGCGACCTCTCCTACGAGCAGTACTTC
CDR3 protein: CASSSTSDLSYEQYF

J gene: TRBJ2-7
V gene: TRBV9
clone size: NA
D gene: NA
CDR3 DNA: TGTGCCAGCAGCATCCAGGGGGGGGACTACGAGCAGTACTTC
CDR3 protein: CASSIQGGDYEQYF

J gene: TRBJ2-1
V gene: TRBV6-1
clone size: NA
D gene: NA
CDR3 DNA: TGTGCCAGCAGTGAACACAATGAGCAGTTCTTC
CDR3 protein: CASSEHNEQFF

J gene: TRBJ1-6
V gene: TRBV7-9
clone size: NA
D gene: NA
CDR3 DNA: TGTGCCAGCAGCCTTGTTCAGGGAGAGAATTCACCCCTCCACTTT
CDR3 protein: CASSLVQGENSPLHF

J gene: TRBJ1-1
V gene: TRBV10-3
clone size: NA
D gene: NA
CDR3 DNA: TGTGCCATCAAGGAGGGAGGGGACACTGAAGCTTTCTTT
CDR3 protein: CAIKEGGDTEAFF

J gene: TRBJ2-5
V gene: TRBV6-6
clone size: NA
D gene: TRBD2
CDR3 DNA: TGTGCCAGCAGTTACTCGGGGGGGGACGCGACCCAGTACTTC
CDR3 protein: CASSYSGGDATQYF

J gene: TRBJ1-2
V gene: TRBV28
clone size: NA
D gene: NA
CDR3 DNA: TGTGCCACGTCCAGCAACTATGGCTACACCTTC
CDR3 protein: CATSSNYGYTF

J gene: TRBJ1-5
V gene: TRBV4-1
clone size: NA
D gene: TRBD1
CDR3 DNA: TGCGCCAGCAGCCAAAGGAGTCAGGGGGAGAGCAATCAGCCCCAGCATTTT
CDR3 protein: CASSQRSQGESNQPQHF

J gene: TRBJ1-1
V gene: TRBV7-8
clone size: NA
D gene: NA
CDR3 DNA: TGTGCCAGCAGCTTAGCTGGGTTAGAAGCTTTCTTT
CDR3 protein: CASSLAGLEAFF

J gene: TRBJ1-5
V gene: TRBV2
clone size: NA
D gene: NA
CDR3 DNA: TGTGCCAGCAGTCCCCCCAATCAGCCCCAGCATTTT
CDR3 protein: CASSPPNQPQHF

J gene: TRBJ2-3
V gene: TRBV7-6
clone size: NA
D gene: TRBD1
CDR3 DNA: TGTGCCAGCAGCTTAGTCCCGGGGACAGCAGATACGCAGTATTTT
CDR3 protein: CASSLVPGTADTQYF

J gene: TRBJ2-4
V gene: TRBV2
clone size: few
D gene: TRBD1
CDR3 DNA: TGTGCCAGCAGACCCGGGACAGGGGGAGAAAACATTCAGTACTTC
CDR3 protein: CASRPGTGGENIQYF

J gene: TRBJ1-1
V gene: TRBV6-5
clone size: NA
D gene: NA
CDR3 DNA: TGTGCCAGCAGCATGGACGGGAACACTGAAGCTTTCTTT
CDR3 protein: CASSMDGNTEAFF

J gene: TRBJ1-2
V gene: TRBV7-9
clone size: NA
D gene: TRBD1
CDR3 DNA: TGTGCCAGCAGCTTAGATACAGGGGGCTATGGCTACACCTTC
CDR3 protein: CASSLDTGGYGYTF

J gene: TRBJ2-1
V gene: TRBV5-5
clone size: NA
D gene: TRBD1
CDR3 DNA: TGTGCCAGCAGCCTAGGACAGGGTGGGGACAATGAGCAGTTCTTC
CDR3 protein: CASSLGQGGDNEQFF

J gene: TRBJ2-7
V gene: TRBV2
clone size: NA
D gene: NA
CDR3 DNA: TGTGCCGGTCAGGGGGGTGGCTACGAGCAGTACTTC
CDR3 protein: CAGQGGGYEQYF

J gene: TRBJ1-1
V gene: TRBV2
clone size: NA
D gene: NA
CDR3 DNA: TGTGCCAGCAGTGTTTCGACTGAAGCTTTCTTT
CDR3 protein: CASSVSTEAFF

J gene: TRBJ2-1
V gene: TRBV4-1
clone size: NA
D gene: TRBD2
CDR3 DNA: TGCGCCAGCAGCACCGGACTAGCGGGGGGGCAAGGCAATGAGCAGTTCTTC
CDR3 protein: CASSTGLAGGQGNEQFF

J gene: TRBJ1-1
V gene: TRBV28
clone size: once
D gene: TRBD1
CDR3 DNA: TGTGCCAGCAGTTTATACGCAGGGGGGTTTGAAGCTTTCTTT
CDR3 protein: CASSLYAGGFEAFF

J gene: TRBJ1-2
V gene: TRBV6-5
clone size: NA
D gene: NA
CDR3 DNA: TGTGCCAGCAGACTGGACAGCTCCCTCTATGGCTACACCTTC
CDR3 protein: CASRLDSSLYGYTF